The 29 T cell receptor beta chains below come from one sample, sequenced in a study of cytomegalovirus exposure and HLA in healthy donors. The PCR used 60 Vbeta and 13 Jbeta primers. Sequencing used immunoSEQ multiplex PCR; TCRdb keeps in-frame clones, though not all of them. The sample includes a few hundred thousand clones, about nine tenths of them seen just once. The source material was PBMCs. The origin of the receptors is a girl aged 2 to 9 in good health and CMV-seronegative.

The V call is TRBV5-1, the J call TRBJ1-1, with D unresolved. This CDR3 region has 15 residues. CDR1 and CDR2 from the germline V gene are SGHRS and YFSETQ. The V and J ends lost 0 bases and 7 bases respectively, with 16 bases between them. The CDR3: CASSLALGLNLEAFF. CDR3 in DNA: TGCGCCAGCAGCTTGGCACTAGGCCTGAATCTTGAAGCTTTCTTT.

The rearrangement links TRBV7-9 to TRBJ2-7; 9 positions agree with TRBD2. V shed 2 bases, J shed 4 bases, and the junction held 12 bases outside the gene matches. CDR1 is SEHNR, CDR2 FQNEAQ, per germline (reference sequence). The CDR3 totals 17 residues. This chain's CDR3 is CASSLTPRRGGKYEQYF. Written as DNA, the CDR3 is TGTGCCAGCAGCTTAACCCCCAGGCGGGGGGGCAAATACGAGCAGTACTTC.

This rearrangement joins TRBV7-9 to TRBJ2-2; TRBD1 matches at 7 bases. The CDR3 totals 14 residues. Germline lookup yields CDR1 SEHNR and CDR2 FQNEAQ (reference sequence). Trimming took 4 bases from V and 4 from J; bases not matched to a gene: 3. The CDR3 bases are TGTGCCAGCAGCTCGGGGACAGCCACCGGGGAGCTGTTTTTT. Translated, it gives CASSSGTATGELFF.

This chain connects TRBV5-1 to TRBJ2-3, with D perhaps TRBD2 (6 bases). Per germline, CDR1 SGHRS and CDR2 YFSETQ. There are 15 residues in the CDR3. V dropped 4 bases and J dropped 5 bases, with 17 bases sitting between them. CDR3 amino acids: CASSRTILGRDTQYF. CDR3 DNA: TGCGCCAGCAGCCGGACTATACTGGGGAGAGATACGCAGTATTTT.

V usage is TRBV19 and J usage is TRBJ2-5, with TRBD2 identical over 8 bases. The CDR3 is 16 residues long. CDR1 is LNHDA, CDR2 SQIVND, per germline (reference sequence). The junction had 5 bases not matched to a gene; V was cut back by 1 base and J by 1 base. This CDR3 reads CASSIAGGATQETQYF. The DNA for the CDR3 is TGTGCCAGTAGTATAGCCGGGGGGGCAACCCAAGAGACCCAGTACTTC.

As regards this clone: In the same sample, other DNA sequences code for this CDR3. The chain couples TRBV5-4 to TRBJ2-5; TRBD2 agrees at 10 bases. Germline values: CDR1 SGHNT, CDR2 YYREEE (reference sequence). The CDR3 is 15 amino acids. The J segment lost 2 bases and the V segment lost 0 bases, leaving 1 base of the junction unmatched. CDR3 region: CASSLGLAGQETQYF. The CDR3 bases are TGTGCCAGCAGCTTGGGACTAGCGGGTCAAGAGACCCAGTACTTC.

The chain has TRBV5-4 and TRBJ2-3, with TRBD2 matching 7 bases. The CDR3 consists of 15 residues. CDR1 SGHNT and CDR2 YYREEE come from the germline V gene (reference sequence). The junction had 7 bases not matched to a gene; V was cut back by 4 bases and J by 2 bases. DNA of the CDR3: TGTGCCAGCAGCCCCCCCGGGGGGATCACAGATACGCAGTATTTT. Protein product: CASSPPGGITDTQYF.

The chain has TRBV5-1 and TRBJ2-7; 7 bases align to TRBD2. The germline V gene encodes CDR1 SGHRS and CDR2 YFSETQ. V gave up 3 bases and J gave up 7 bases; unmatched junction bases: 7. The CDR3 is made up of 13 amino acids. CDR3 nucleotides: TGCGCCAGCAGCTCGACCGGGGGGATGGAGCAGTACTTC. This sequence encodes CASSSTGGMEQYF.

This clone was counted a single time. This chain uses TRBV27 with TRBJ2-7; D gene ambiguous. V was pared by 2 bases and J by 3 bases, with 11 bases between. CDR1 MNHEY and CDR2 SMNVEV come from the germline V gene (reference sequence). The CDR3 totals 14 residues. The CDR3 DNA reads as TGTGCCAGCAGTTTAAGCCCCAGGATCTACGAGCAGTACTTC. As protein: CASSLSPRIYEQYF.

The chain combines TRBV30 with TRBJ1-1; D is unclear. Per germline, CDR1 GTSNPN and CDR2 SVGIG (reference sequence). The V end lost 1 base, the J end lost 0 bases, and 6 bases lay between the germline ends. The CDR3 runs 13 residues. The CDR3 here is CAWSDKMNTEAFF. In nucleotides, the CDR3 is TGTGCCTGGAGTGACAAAATGAACACTGAAGCTTTCTTT.

The chain employs TRBV6-5 and TRBJ1-6, with 7 bases fitting TRBD1. Germline CDR1 reads MNHEY; CDR2 reads SVGAGI. V shed 0 bases and J 6 bases; nucleotides not matched to a gene: 5. The CDR3 sequence is 16 residues long. The CDR3 spells CASSYSAGGLNSPLHF. The CDR3 nucleotides read TGTGCCAGCAGTTACTCTGCAGGGGGGCTTAATTCACCCCTCCACTTT.

This rearrangement joins TRBV7-8 to TRBJ1-1; D gene unclear. This CDR3 is built from 14 residues. The germline CDR1 and CDR2 sequences are SGHVS and FQNEAQ. Trimming cost V 5 bases and J 0 bases, with 10 bases left between them. The chain's CDR3 is CASSGRGLNTEAFF. CDR3 DNA: TGTGCCAGCAGCGGTCGGGGTCTGAACACTGAAGCTTTCTTT.

The CDR3 sequence is CASSESLAGGFATDTQYF. CDR3 DNA sequence: TGCGCCAGCAGTGAGTCCCTAGCGGGAGGGTTTGCCACAGATACGCAGTATTTT. This sequence joins TRBV10-1 and TRBJ2-3; 12 nucleotides line up with TRBD2. There are 18 residues in the CDR3. V lost 0 bases, J lost 2 bases, and 6 bases stayed unmatched. CDR1 and CDR2 (germline): WNHNN, SYGVQD (reference sequence).

This rearrangement joins TRBV5-6 to TRBJ1-2; TRBD1 matches at 8 bases. The CDR3 spans 15 residues. The V gene end was trimmed by 4 bases and the J gene end by 4 bases; junction bases not matched to a gene: 9. The V gene's germline CDR1 is SGHDT and CDR2 YYEEEE. As DNA, the CDR3 is TGTGCCAGCAGCGTGACAGGGGTCCGCAGCTATGGCTACACCTTC. Translation gives CASSVTGVRSYGYTF.

The CDR3 bases are TGTGCCATCAGTGGAGGGAGCGGGAGAGATAGGGAAGAGACCCAGTACTTC. It is translated as CAISGGSGRDREETQYF. J is TRBJ2-5 and V is TRBV10-3, with TRBD2 matching 8 bases. The junction had 13 bases not matched to a gene; V was cut back by 4 bases and J by 3 bases. Germline lookup yields CDR1 ENHRY and CDR2 SYGVKD. There are 17 residues in the CDR3.

The chain couples TRBV19 to TRBJ1-1, with 7 bases lining up with TRBD1. The CDR3 extends over 13 amino acids. Germline CDR1 is LNHDA and CDR2 is SQIVND (reference sequence). V shed 6 bases, J shed 6 bases, and the junction held 7 bases outside the gene matches. CDR3 coding DNA: TGTGCCAGTAGAGGGACTGGGACAGCTGAAGCTTTCTTT. This translates into CASRGTGTAEAFF.

CDR3: CASGPLDGTSGIYNEQFF. The CDR3, as DNA: TGTGCCAGCGGGCCATTGGATGGGACTAGCGGGATCTACAATGAGCAGTTCTTC. The chain employs TRBV7-9 and TRBJ2-1; 13 bases match TRBD2. CDR3 length: 18 amino acids. The V and J ends lost 8 bases and 3 bases, in that order; junction bases with no gene match: 13. Germline V gene lookup returns CDR1 SEHNR and CDR2 FQNEAQ (reference sequence).

V usage is TRBV19 and J usage is TRBJ1-2; 8 bases are shared with TRBD1. The V and J ends lost 3 bases and 0 bases, in that order; junction bases with no gene match: 9. Germline V gene sequence: CDR1 LNHDA, CDR2 SQIVND (reference sequence). The CDR3 has 17 amino acids. The chain's CDR3 is CASSIPGTGKANYGYTF. DNA for the CDR3: TGTGCCAGTAGTATTCCCGGGACAGGAAAAGCTAACTATGGCTACACCTTC.

V gene TRBV13 combines with J gene TRBJ1-5; possible D gene TRBD1, 6 bases. Looked up from germline, CDR1 is PRHDT and CDR2 is FYEKMQ (reference sequence). The CDR3 contains 14 residues. V was clipped by 3 bases and J by 5 bases, with 11 bases between them. The CDR3 protein is CASSLKGVDQPQHF. CDR3 nucleotide sequence: TGTGCCAGCAGCTTGAAGGGGGTTGATCAGCCCCAGCATTTT.

The V call is TRBV19, the J call TRBJ2-6; D ambiguous. V lost 0 bases, J lost 2 bases, and 5 bases lay in between. The CDR3 length is 15 residues. Germline values: CDR1 LNHDA, CDR2 SQIVND (reference sequence). The CDR3 DNA reads TGTGCCAGTAGTATAGATCCAGCTGGGGCCAACGTCCTGACTTTC. It codes for CASSIDPAGANVLTF.

This clone was seen a few times. The chain recombines TRBV11-3 with TRBJ2-5; possibly TRBD1 for D (6 bases). With 1 base removed from V and 7 bases from J, the gap between germline ends came to 13 bases. The germline V gene has CDR1 SGHNT and CDR2 YENEEA. The CDR3 loop spans 14 amino acids. CDR3 sequence: CASSLGFDRMTQYF. CDR3 coding DNA: TGTGCCAGCAGCTTAGGGTTCGACAGGATGACCCAGTACTTC.

The chain recombines TRBV27 with TRBJ2-1; 9 positions match TRBD1. Germline lookup yields CDR1 MNHEY and CDR2 SMNVEV (reference sequence). J lost 10 bases, V lost 4 bases, and 8 bases had no gene match. The CDR3 has 14 amino acids. CDR3 region: CASSYSPGTGEQFF. CDR3 DNA sequence: TGTGCCAGCAGTTATTCGCCCGGGACAGGGGAGCAGTTCTTC.

The chain carries TRBV10-3 and TRBJ2-5; 11 bases match TRBD2. Trimming cost V 6 bases and J 4 bases; bases outside gene matches: 7. The germline V gene has CDR1 ENHRY and CDR2 SYGVKD. CDR3 length equals 15 residues. Here the CDR3 reads CAISLLAGVGETQYF. The CDR3 nucleotides are TGTGCCATCAGCCTACTAGCGGGAGTAGGAGAGACCCAGTACTTC.

The CDR3: CASSFPQMMTTTNEKLFF. CDR3 nucleotide sequence: TGTGCCAGCAGTTTTCCCCAAATGATGACAACAACTAATGAAAAACTGTTTTTT. The chain links TRBV28 to TRBJ1-4, with D hard to call. The ends were cut back, 3 bases at V and 0 bases at J, with 17 bases in the middle. The CDR3 spans 18 residues. CDR1 is MDHEN and CDR2 is SYDVKM in the germline V gene. Full variable domain (rest looked up from reference TRBV28 and TRBJ1-4): DVKVTQSSRYLVKRTGEKVFLECVQDMDHENMFWYRQDPGLGLRLIYFSYDVKMKEKGDIPEGYSVSREKKERFSLILESASTNQTSMYLCASSFPQMMTTTNEKLFFGSGTQLSVL.

The chain couples TRBV11-3 to TRBJ2-1; 8 bases are a match to TRBD1. Germline V CDR1 and CDR2: SGHNT, YENEEA. V trimming: 1 base; J trimming: 4 bases; junction bases outside the gene matches: 3. This CDR3 is 15 amino acids long. DNA for the CDR3: TGTGCCAGCAGCTTAGCGGGACAGGTGTACAATGAGCAGTTCTTC. It is translated as CASSLAGQVYNEQFF.

The V and J genes are TRBV7-8 and TRBJ2-1; 10 bases map to TRBD2. This CDR3 has 17 residues. The germline V gene encodes CDR1 SGHVS and CDR2 FQNEAQ. After removal of 2 bases from V and 5 bases from J, the junction contained 9 bases not matched to a gene. CDR3 sequence: CASSLPGRTSGDNEQFF. The CDR3 DNA is TGTGCCAGCAGCTTACCCGGACGGACTAGCGGAGACAATGAGCAGTTCTTC.

V gene TRBV4-2 combines with J gene TRBJ2-3, with D perhaps TRBD2 (6 bases). The CDR3 covers 16 residues. V was cut by 0 bases and J by 5 bases, with 15 bases left in between. From germline, CDR1 is LGHNA and CDR2 YNFKEQ. CDR3 protein: CASSQDGGGVGDTQYF. The CDR3 DNA is TGTGCCAGCAGCCAAGATGGTGGAGGGGTTGGAGATACGCAGTATTTT.

This sequence joins TRBV7-2 and TRBJ2-3, with unresolved D. V dropped 2 bases and J dropped 2 bases, with 5 bases sitting between them. This CDR3 has 13 residues. The germline CDR1 and CDR2 sequences are SGHTA and FQGNSA. The CDR3 sequence is CASSLPYTDTQYF. CDR3 in DNA: TGTGCCAGCAGCTTACCTTACACAGATACGCAGTATTTT.

This chain links TRBV6-5 with TRBJ2-7; TRBD1 is a possible D gene (5 bases). V lost 5 bases and J lost 3, with 17 bases in between. In germline, CDR1 is MNHEY, CDR2 SVGAGI. This CDR3 comprises 15 residues. The CDR3 DNA reads TGTGCCAGCAGTCCCGTTCAGGGCCTTTTCTACGAGCAGTACTTC. Translated, it gives CASSPVQGLFYEQYF.